The rows below give T cell receptor beta chains drawn from one sample of a study of control samples from healthy donors and cancer patients. Here immunoSEQ multiplex PCR was the method, and the copy in TCRdb shows in-frame clones only, minus some. Altogether about 69,000 clones are present, approximately 88% being singletons, with the ten largest covering about 3%. The sample was PBMCs. Every receptor here comes from a woman in her fifties or sixties with lung cancer. The CDR3 runs from the conserved cysteine through the conserved F or W. The D gene is left open where the match is weak. The listing skips clone size in some rows; elsewhere it reads once, few, many or a size class.

J: TRBJ1-5; size: -; D: -; V: TRBV5-5; DNA: TGTGCCAGCAGCTTGAGCAGCGGTGAACAGCCCCAGCATTTT; CDR3: CASSLSSGEQPQHF
J: TRBJ2-1; size: -; D: -; V: TRBV2; DNA: TGTGCCATCCGACAGACCAATGAGCAGTTCTTC; CDR3: CAIRQTNEQFF
J: TRBJ1-2; size: -; D: TRBD1; V: TRBV19; DNA: TGTGCCAGTAGTATCGGACAGGGGGCGAGCTATGGCTACACCTTC; CDR3: CASSIGQGASYGYTF
J: TRBJ2-1; size: -; D: TRBD1; V: TRBV25-1; DNA: TGTGCCAGCAGTGAATCTGACAGGGGCCCTTGGAATGAGCAGTTCTTC; CDR3: CASSESDRGPWNEQFF
J: TRBJ1-5; size: -; D: TRBD1; V: TRBV6-5; DNA: TGTGCCAGCAGATCAACAGGGGCTAGCAATCAGCCCCAGCATTTT; CDR3: CASRSTGASNQPQHF
J: TRBJ1-1; size: -; D: TRBD1; V: TRBV11-3; DNA: TGTGCCAGCAGCTTTTCCGGGACAGGGGGCACTGAAGCTTTCTTT; CDR3: CASSFSGTGGTEAFF
J: TRBJ1-1; size: once; D: -; V: TRBV19; DNA: TGTGCCAGTAGTTTAACACCGAACACTGAAGCTTTCTTT; CDR3: CASSLTPNTEAFF
J: TRBJ1-6; size: -; D: -; V: TRBV6-5; DNA: TGTGCCAGCAGTCCCGATAATTCACCCCTCCACTTT; CDR3: CASSPDNSPLHF
J: TRBJ2-1; size: -; D: -; V: TRBV29-1; DNA: TGCAGCGTTGATGGATGGTCTAGGGCTTACAATGAGCAGTTCTTC; CDR3: CSVDGWSRAYNEQFF
J: TRBJ1-4; size: -; D: TRBD1; V: TRBV18; DNA: TGTGCCAGCTCCCTCGACAGGGGAAATGAAAAACTGTTTTTT; CDR3: CASSLDRGNEKLFF
J: TRBJ1-2; size: -; D: -; V: TRBV5-5; DNA: TGTGCCAGCAGCTTGTCTTCGTCGGCAGGGCTGGGTGGCTACACCTTC; CDR3: CASSLSSSAGLGGYTF
J: TRBJ1-1; size: -; D: TRBD1; V: TRBV9; DNA: TGTGCCAGCAGCGTGCTTACAGGGGCGTCTGAAGCTTTCTTT; CDR3: CASSVLTGASEAFF
J: TRBJ2-7; size: -; D: -; V: TRBV5-4; DNA: TGTGCCAGCAGCTATTCAGACCCCTCCGAGCAGTACTTC; CDR3: CASSYSDPSEQYF
J: TRBJ2-5; size: -; D: TRBD2; V: TRBV5-6; DNA: TGTGCCAGCAGCTTGTTACTAGCGGGGGGAGAGACCCAGTACTTC; CDR3: CASSLLLAGGETQYF
J: TRBJ1-1; size: -; D: TRBD1; V: TRBV11-2; DNA: TGTGCCAGCAGCTCCGGACAGGGGCTACCGAACACTGAAGCTTTCTTT; CDR3: CASSSGQGLPNTEAFF
J: TRBJ1-1; size: -; D: -; V: TRBV19; DNA: TGTGCCAGTAGTATAAGGGTTAAGGGGAGCACTGAAGCTTTCTTT; CDR3: CASSIRVKGSTEAFF
J: TRBJ1-1; size: -; D: -; V: TRBV9; DNA: TGTGCCAGCAGCGAGGCAGACAGGTACACTGAAGCTTTCTTT; CDR3: CASSEADRYTEAFF
J: TRBJ1-1; size: -; D: -; V: TRBV7-3; DNA: TGTGCCAGCAGCTGGACACTGAACACTGAAGCTTTCTTT; CDR3: CASSWTLNTEAFF
J: TRBJ2-7; size: few; D: TRBD2; V: TRBV7-2; DNA: TGTGCCAGCAGCTTACGGGCGGGGGGCGACGCGCAGTACTTC; CDR3: CASSLRAGGDAQYF
J: TRBJ2-7; size: -; D: -; V: TRBV28; DNA: TGTGCCAGCAGTTTAACCCTTGACAGTCAACGGGCTTCCTACGAGCAGTACTTC; CDR3: CASSLTLDSQRASYEQYF
J: TRBJ2-2; size: -; D: TRBD1; V: TRBV19; DNA: TGTGCCAGTAGCTTCCCGGGACAGGGCACCGGGGAGCTGTTTTTT; CDR3: CASSFPGQGTGELFF
J: TRBJ2-7; size: -; D: -; V: TRBV7-8; DNA: TGTGCCAGCAGCTTACGACAGGGAGGCTCCTACGAGCAGTACTTC; CDR3: CASSLRQGGSYEQYF
J: TRBJ1-1; size: -; D: -; V: TRBV27; DNA: TGTGCCAGCTTTCAACGTAGGGGCGCGGGCACTGAAGCTTTCTTT; CDR3: CASFQRRGAGTEAFF
J: TRBJ1-1; size: -; D: TRBD1; V: TRBV30; DNA: TGTGCCTGGGAACGAGGGGGCCGGATGGCTTTCTTT; CDR3: CAWERGGRMAFF
J: TRBJ2-2; size: few; D: TRBD2; V: TRBV7-6; DNA: TGTGCCAGCAGCTTAGCCCCCACTAGCGGGGGGGTCCCCGGGGAGCTGTTTTTT; CDR3: CASSLAPTSGGVPGELFF
J: TRBJ1-1; size: -; D: TRBD1; V: TRBV12-3/TRBV12-4; DNA: TGTGCCACCCGGGACAGGGCGACCACTGAAGCTTTCTTT; CDR3: CATRDRATTEAFF